This T cell receptor beta chain was recorded in a study of graft-versus-host responses after intestinal transplantation. CDR1 and CDR2 from the germline V gene are MNHGY and SAAAGT. The CDR3 sequence is 11 residues long. V was trimmed by 7 bases and J by 6 bases, leaving 9 bases between them. Study observations and caveats: Allografts carried high graft-versus-host to host-versus-graft clonal ratios in patients having graft-donor T cell macrochimerism. Among recipient marrow samples, GvH clones were found; some appeared first in ileum or blood.

Responders labeled with CFSE (approximately 200,000) were plated with approximately 200,000 irradiated, violet-dye-labeled stimulators. Libraries were prepared by immunoSEQ multiplex PCR; TCRdb keeps only in-frame clonotypes and omits some of them. The sample has 13,000 to 15,000 clones, about 35% seen once. This TCR was recovered from a human patient who received an intestinal transplant. This sequence joins TRBV6-8 and TRBJ1-1; D not resolved. The source was alloreactive CD8+ T cells from a mixed lymphocyte reaction culture, collected before intestinal transplant. Subset described: CFSE-low proliferating T cells sorted from approximately 6-day pre-transplant mixed lymphocyte reaction (GvH or HvG direction). CDR3 region: CASIRGAEAFF. CDR3 in DNA: TGTGCCAGCATCCGCGGGGCTGAAGCTTTCTTT.